A selection of T cell receptor beta chains follows, all from one sample in a study of OX40 agonist ivuxolimab in advanced cancers. Data came from immunoSEQ multiplex PCR; TCRdb stores just in-frame clones and leaves some out. The sample holds 87,000 or so clones, over 75% seen once. Specimen: CD4+ or CD8+ T cells sorted from blood, collected in a trial of the OX40 agonist ivuxolimab. These receptors were collected from an adult with an advanced solid tumor such as melanoma, head and neck, liver or kidney cancer. Each CDR3 is given with its conserved first and last residue. The order of the fields is V gene, clone size, D gene, J gene, CDR3 protein, CDR3 DNA. D genes are given only for firm matches. Not all rows give a size; the values are once, few, many and, for expanded clones, a class.

>TRBV29-1|few|.|TRBJ2-5
CSVDSSGVKGETQYF
TGCAGCGTTGACTCGTCAGGGGTAAAGGGAGAGACCCAGTACTTC
>TRBV28|.|.|TRBJ2-7
CASSSSYSYEQYF
TGTGCCAGCAGTTCCAGCTACTCCTACGAGCAGTACTTC
>TRBV7-2|.|.|TRBJ1-2
CASSLEQTNYGYTF
TGTGCCAGCAGCTTAGAACAGACCAACTATGGCTACACCTTC
>TRBV5-4|.|.|TRBJ2-7
CASSLVNSYEQYF
TGTGCCAGCAGCTTGGTTAACTCCTACGAGCAGTACTTC
>TRBV7-9|.|.|TRBJ2-7
CASSLGHGGIDYEQYF
TGTGCCAGCAGCTTAGGACATGGAGGGATCGACTACGAGCAGTACTTC
>TRBV18|.|TRBD1|TRBJ1-6
CASSPAGTGDSPLHF
TGTGCCAGCTCACCCGCGGGGACAGGGGATTCACCCCTCCACTTT
>TRBV4-3|.|.|TRBJ2-5
CASSQQGGQTQYF
TGCGCCAGCAGCCAGCAGGGGGGTCAGACCCAGTACTTC
>TRBV5-1|few|.|TRBJ2-3
CASRGDPSTDTQYF
TGCGCCAGCAGGGGGGACCCTAGCACAGATACGCAGTATTTT
>TRBV30|once|TRBD1|TRBJ2-1
CAWSAGTGGRNEQFF
TGTGCCTGGAGTGCGGGGACAGGGGGCCGAAATGAGCAGTTCTTC
>TRBV10-3|few|.|TRBJ2-2
CAISESPGPTGELFF
TGTGCCATCAGTGAGTCCCCAGGCCCGACCGGGGAGCTGTTTTTT
>TRBV7-9|.|TRBD1|TRBJ2-3
CASSLDSTGISDTQYF
TGTGCCAGCAGCTTAGACTCGACAGGGATTTCAGATACGCAGTATTTT
>TRBV5-6|.|.|TRBJ2-7
CASSADSKLYEQYF
TGTGCCAGCAGCGCGGACAGTAAGCTCTACGAGCAGTACTTC
>TRBV7-6|.|.|TRBJ2-2
CASSLEWAGELFF
TGTGCCAGCAGCCTAGAATGGGCCGGGGAGCTGTTTTTT
>TRBV11-2|.|.|TRBJ2-7
CASSPETGREYEQYF
TGTGCCAGCAGCCCGGAGACAGGCAGAGAATACGAGCAGTACTTC
>TRBV6-5|.|.|TRBJ2-7
CASNEQGLTTEQYF
TGTGCCAGCAATGAACAGGGATTGACAACCGAGCAGTACTTC
>TRBV7-2|once|.|TRBJ2-7
CASSLPASYEQYF
TGTGCCAGCAGCTTACCGGCGTCCTACGAGCAGTACTTC
>TRBV4-3|once|.|TRBJ1-2
CASSQDRGPRGYTF
TGCGCCAGCAGCCAAGACAGGGGACCTCGGGGCTACACCTTC
>TRBV7-2|.|.|TRBJ2-2
CASGEGSNTGELFF
TGTGCCAGCGGAGAGGGGTCCAACACCGGGGAGCTGTTTTTT
>TRBV11-3|.|.|TRBJ2-7
CASSLTQGIYYEQYF
TGTGCCAGCAGTCTAACGCAAGGCATTTACTACGAGCAGTACTTC
>TRBV4-1|.|TRBD2|TRBJ2-7
CASSQDPGGRGSYEQYF
TGCGCCAGCAGCCAAGATCCGGGCGGGAGGGGTTCCTACGAGCAGTACTTC
>TRBV7-2|.|.|TRBJ1-1
CASSLGQMNTEAFF
TGTGCCAGCAGCTTGGGACAAATGAACACTGAAGCTTTCTTT
>TRBV6-5|.|.|TRBJ2-1
CASSYVKGSEQFF
TGTGCCAGCAGTTACGTCAAAGGGAGTGAGCAGTTCTTC
>TRBV5-6|.|TRBD2|TRBJ2-1
CASSPPSGRYDEQFF
TGTGCCAGCAGCCCCCCCAGCGGGAGGTACGATGAGCAGTTCTTC
>TRBV7-9|.|.|TRBJ1-1
CASSLGTVNTEAFF
TGTGCCAGCAGCTTAGGGACAGTGAACACTGAAGCTTTCTTT
>TRBV5-8|.|.|TRBJ1-2
CASSRARAIKDGYTF
TGTGCCAGCAGCCGGGCTCGAGCTATAAAGGATGGCTACACCTTC
>TRBV4-1|.|.|TRBJ2-1
CASSQDSAEQFF
TGCGCCAGCAGCCAAGACTCGGCTGAGCAGTTCTTC
>TRBV19|.|TRBD2|TRBJ2-1
CASSIPLAGKFEQFF
TGTGCCAGTAGTATCCCACTAGCGGGAAAATTCGAGCAGTTCTTC
>TRBV5-1|.|.|TRBJ2-7
CASSLTGTSYEQYF
TGCGCCAGCAGCTTAACCGGGACATCCTACGAGCAGTACTTC
>TRBV4-1|.|.|TRBJ1-3
CASSASQVGNTIYF
TGCGCCAGCAGCGCCAGCCAGGTCGGAAACACCATATATTTT